This TCR beta chain was identified during a study of tumor and adjacent non-tumor tissue in lung cancer. The template was RNA from unsorted bulk tissue. Distant lung tissue was collected more than 3 cm away from the tumor edge. Trimming removed 9 bases from V and 8 bases from J; junction bases left unmatched: 16. CDR3 length equals 16 residues. Three rounds of nested PCR, following a modified ARM-PCR protocol, produced the TCRbeta library. MiXCR was run by TCRdb on the multiplex PCR reads, yielding one entry per CDR3 protein. The data show about 86,000 distinct CDR3 sequences, more than 75% seen once.

The chain couples TRBV12-3 or TRBV12-4 to TRBJ2-2; 9 positions agree with TRBD1. Sequences were obtained from distant non-tumor lung tissue. The receptor was isolated from a woman aged 50 to 60 with non-small cell lung cancer. The CDR3 DNA sequence: TGTGCCAGTAGGCCCCCACAGGGGGCGAGCACAGGGGAGCTGTTTTTT. It encodes CASRPPQGASTGELFF.